Below are 8 T cell receptor beta chains sequenced from a single sample in a study of Graves' ophthalmopathy and Graves' hyperthyroidism. RNA served as the template for amplifying TCR beta CDR3 regions. HTBI primers were used in a first-round RT-PCR, which preceded a second-round multiplex PCR. Each CDR3 protein is one row after TCRdb ran MiXCR on the multiplex PCR reads. The sample gives 150,000 or so distinct CDR3 sequences, under 45% of which show up once; nearly 9% is in the top ten. The sample taken for sequencing was peripheral blood. These TCRs come from a man aged 25-45 years with Graves' ophthalmopathy.

There are many counts of this clonotype. This rearrangement joins TRBV20-1 to TRBJ1-1; weak D call: TRBD1 (5 bases). The germline V gene has CDR1 DFQATT and CDR2 SNEGSKA (reference sequence). This CDR3 spans 14 amino acids. V dropped 3 bases and J dropped 1 base, with 12 bases sitting between them. CDR3 region: CSASVPGRNTEAFF. The CDR3 nucleotides are TGCAGTGCTAGTGTACCGGGACGGAACACTGAAGCTTTCTTT.

This clonotype occurred many times. The chain links TRBV2 to TRBJ2-7; TRBD1 matches 12 bases. In germline, CDR1 is SNHLY, CDR2 FYNNEI. Trimming cost V 6 bases and J 6 bases; bases outside gene matches: 3. The CDR3 spans 13 residues. The CDR3 bases are TGTGCCAGCAGGGGGACAGGGGGCGGCGAGCAGTACTTC. Translation: CASRGTGGGEQYF. The variable domain in full, completed from reference TRBV2 and TRBJ2-7, reads EPEVTQTPSHQVTQMGQEVILRCVPISNHLYFYWYRQILGQKVEFLVSFYNNEISEKSEIFDDQFSVERPDGSNFTLKIRSTKLEDSAMYFCASRGTGGGEQYFGPGTRLTVT.

By share, this clonotype ranks as medium-sized. The V gene is TRBV12-3 or TRBV12-4, the J gene TRBJ1-1; the D gene is possibly TRBD1 (5 bases). This CDR3 comprises 13 residues. Trimming left V 3 bases short and J 5 bases short, with 10 bases between. The chain's CDR3 is CASSFGGGTEAFF. The CDR3, as DNA: TGTGCCAGCAGTTTTGGTGGGGGAACTGAAGCTTTCTTT.

There are many counts of this clonotype. This chain connects TRBV12-3 or TRBV12-4 to TRBJ1-2; tentative D call: TRBD1 (5 bases). V was clipped by 2 bases and J by 2 bases, with 12 bases between them. This CDR3 has 15 residues. The CDR3: CASSLTRRDNYGYTF. The CDR3 DNA reads as TGTGCCAGCAGTTTAACGCGACGGGACAACTATGGCTACACCTTC.

This clonotype was seen ten or more times. This chain links TRBV6-2 or TRBV6-3 with TRBJ2-5; no clear D. CDR3 length equals 15 residues. Deletions cut 2 bases from V and 3 bases from J, with 13 bases between. Germline lookup yields CDR1 MNHEY and CDR2 SVGEGT. CDR3 amino acids: CASSYGQLIKETQYF. CDR3 coding DNA: TGTGCCAGCAGTTACGGCCAGCTAATTAAAGAGACCCAGTACTTC.

The CDR3, as DNA: TGTGCCAGCAGCCCACACCCCGGGACAGGGGGTAAAAGTTCACCCCTCCACTTT. Its protein is CASSPHPGTGGKSSPLHF. The chain combines TRBV7-2 with TRBJ1-6; 11 positions match TRBD1. CDR3 size: 18 residues. Germline V lookup: CDR1 SGHTA, CDR2 FQGNSA. With V trimmed by 5 bases and J by 9 bases, 15 bases remained unmatched.

This clonotype has just a few counts. The chain links TRBV2 to TRBJ2-2; no clear D. This CDR3 has 15 residues. The V end was cut by 4 bases, the J end by 1 base, with 10 bases between. From germline, CDR1 is SNHLY and CDR2 FYNNEI. CDR3 protein: CASSGVARNTGELFF. DNA of the CDR3: TGTGCCAGCAGTGGGGTCGCCCGGAACACCGGGGAGCTGTTTTTT.

This clonotype was counted a few times. This chain joins TRBV7-2 and TRBJ1-1, with unresolved D. This CDR3 contains 15 residues. Germline CDR1 SGHTA, CDR2 FQGNSA. Trimming took off 8 bases at V and 4 bases at J, with 20 bases between the two ends. The CDR3 loop is CASGKSRASSTEAFF. In nucleotides, the CDR3 is TGTGCCAGCGGAAAAAGTAGGGCATCGAGCACTGAAGCTTTCTTT.